A single sample is the source of the 16 T cell receptor beta chains below, sequenced in a study of blood T cell repertoires in COVID-19. Libraries were prepared by immunoSEQ multiplex PCR; TCRdb keeps only in-frame clonotypes and omits some of them. The data show 170,000 or so clones, 80% to 90% seen once. Sequenced material: peripheral blood. Source of these receptors: a man aged 45-60 years with active or convalescent COVID-19.

CDR3 sequence (DNA): TGCGCCAGCAGCGCCCGGAGCTCATCCGGGGAGCTGTTTTTT. It codes for CASSARSSSGELFF. The V gene is TRBV5-1, the J gene TRBJ2-2; the D is unclear. V was cut by 4 bases and J by 6 bases, with 13 bases left in between. The CDR3 covers 14 residues. Germline lookup yields CDR1 SGHRS and CDR2 YFSETQ.

The V and J genes are TRBV29-1 and TRBJ2-3; 8 nucleotides agree with TRBD2. The CDR3 loop spans 12 amino acids. Germline V gene sequence: CDR1 SQVTM, CDR2 ANQGSEA. The V segment lost 3 bases and the J segment 8 bases; nucleotides outside the gene matches: 4. The CDR3: CSVDPTSGTQYF. In nucleotides, the CDR3 is TGCAGCGTTGACCCTACTAGCGGTACGCAGTATTTT.

The V and J genes are TRBV3-1 (or the pseudogene TRBV3-2) and TRBJ2-7; 12 bases match TRBD2. V dropped 4 bases and J dropped 4; count of bases not matched to a gene: 5. The germline gives CDR1 LGHDT, CDR2 YNNKEL (reference sequence). This CDR3 spans 15 amino acids. DNA of the CDR3: TGTGCCAGCAGCCCTAGACTAGCGGGGGCTTACGAGCAGTACTTC. Protein: CASSPRLAGAYEQYF.

V gene TRBV18 combines with J gene TRBJ1-1; 7 bases match TRBD1. Germline trimming cut 1 base from V and 1 base from J; bases unmatched to any gene: 3. The CDR3 is made up of 15 amino acids. Germline assignment: CDR1 KGHSH and CDR2 LQKENI. CDR3 residues: CASSPLQGGNTEAFF. The CDR3 bases are TGTGCCAGCTCACCACTGCAGGGGGGGAACACTGAAGCTTTCTTT.

V and J are TRBV14 and TRBJ1-6, with TRBD1 matching 8 bases. J gave up 10 bases and V 4 bases, and 3 bases lay outside the gene matches. CDR3 length equals 13 residues. In germline, CDR1 is SGHDN, CDR2 FVKESK. Here the CDR3 reads CASSLDRVSPLHF. The DNA for the CDR3 is TGTGCCAGCAGCCTGGACAGGGTATCACCCCTCCACTTT.

The chain uses TRBV3-1 (or the pseudogene TRBV3-2) and TRBJ2-3; 9 nucleotides match TRBD2. Germline values: CDR1 LGHDT, CDR2 YNNKEL (reference sequence). Germline trimming cut 1 base from V and 4 bases from J; bases unmatched to any gene: 3. CDR3 length: 15 residues. The CDR3 loop reads CASSQVTSGPDTQYF. Written as DNA, the CDR3 is TGTGCCAGCAGCCAAGTAACTAGCGGGCCAGATACGCAGTATTTT.

V and J are TRBV6-6 and TRBJ2-7; TRBD2 is a possible D gene (6 bases). V gave up 6 bases and J gave up 2 bases, with 11 bases separating them. The CDR3 spans 13 residues. Germline-derived CDR1 and CDR2 are MNHNY and SVGAGI (reference sequence). The CDR3 DNA follows: TGTGCCAGCAGCACGGGGGTCCCCTACGAGCAGTACTTC. Protein sequence: CASSTGVPYEQYF.

The rearrangement links TRBV19 to TRBJ1-2, with TRBD1 matching over 7 bases. The germline gives CDR1 LNHDA, CDR2 SQIVND (reference sequence). This CDR3 comprises 14 residues. V lost 3 bases to trimming and J lost 5 bases; unmatched junction nucleotides: 6. This CDR3 reads CASSMNQGGYGYTF. The CDR3 DNA follows: TGTGCCAGTAGTATGAATCAGGGGGGATATGGCTACACCTTC. Filled out from reference TRBV19 and TRBJ1-2, the complete variable domain reads DGGITQSPKYLFRKEGQNVTLSCEQNLNHDAMYWYRQDPGQGLRLIYYSQIVNDFQKGDIAEGYSVSREKKESFPLTVTSAQKNPTAFYLCASSMNQGGYGYTFGSGTRLTVV.

The CDR3 loop reads CASSPDRVGGNQPQHF. DNA for the CDR3: TGTGCCAGCTCACCGGACAGGGTGGGGGGCAATCAGCCCCAGCATTTT. The chain carries TRBV18 and TRBJ1-5; TRBD1 agrees at 8 bases. The CDR3 is 16 residues long. With V trimmed by 3 bases and J by 2 bases, 6 bases remained unmatched. CDR1 KGHSH and CDR2 LQKENI come from the germline V gene.

CDR3 protein: CASRQGPNTEAFF. The CDR3, as DNA: TGTGCCAGCAGACAGGGACCGAACACTGAAGCTTTCTTT. The genes are TRBV2 and TRBJ1-1; possible D gene TRBD1, 6 bases. This CDR3 is built from 13 residues. CDR1 is SNHLY and CDR2 is FYNNEI in the germline V gene. Trimming cost V 6 bases and J 1 base, with 9 bases left between them.

The genes are TRBV6-5 and TRBJ1-1, with 7 bases matching TRBD1. The CDR3 consists of 14 residues. Per the germline V gene, CDR1 is MNHEY and CDR2 is SVGAGI. V was clipped by 6 bases and J by 1 base; unmatched bases: 5. DNA for the CDR3: TGTGCCAGCAGACGCGGACAGGCGAACACTGAAGCTTTCTTT. It translates to CASRRGQANTEAFF.

The V and J genes are TRBV6-5 and TRBJ1-2; possible D gene TRBD1, 6 bases. The CDR3 has 14 residues. Germline assignment: CDR1 MNHEY and CDR2 SVGAGI. Trimming took off 2 bases at V and 6 bases at J, with 13 bases between the two ends. The CDR3 sequence is CASSYEQGRDGYTF. The DNA of the CDR3 is TGTGCCAGCAGTTACGAACAGGGTAGAGATGGCTACACCTTC.

The rearrangement uses TRBV5-1 and TRBJ2-1; 11 nucleotides match TRBD2. The J segment lost 7 bases and the V segment lost 4 bases, leaving 7 bases of the junction unmatched. The CDR3 is 15 amino acids. The germline gives CDR1 SGHRS, CDR2 YFSETQ. CDR3 bases: TGCGCCAGCAGCCTACTAGCGGGAGAATTGAATGAGCAGTTCTTC. Its protein is CASSLLAGELNEQFF.

This chain links TRBV10-3 with TRBJ2-7; perhaps TRBD1 as D (7 bases). CDR3 length: 15 amino acids. CDR1 is ENHRY and CDR2 is SYGVKD in the germline V gene. Between the trimmed V and J ends, which lost 4 bases and 3 bases, there was a span of 16 bases. In nucleotides, the CDR3 is TGTGCCATCAGTGCAGGGCAGGGGGGAGTCTACGAGCAGTACTTC. It encodes CAISAGQGGVYEQYF.

The V and J genes are TRBV6-5 and TRBJ2-7, with a possible D match to TRBD2 (6 bases). The CDR3 length is 13 residues. The V end was cut by 7 bases, the J end by 3 bases, with 13 bases between. Germline CDR1 is MNHEY and CDR2 is SVGAGI. The CDR3 sequence: CASTGTLNYEQYF. The CDR3 DNA reads TGTGCCAGCACCGGGACTTTAAACTACGAGCAGTACTTC.

This clone was observed once. This chain joins TRBV28 and TRBJ2-7; no clear D gene. Germline CDR1 reads MDHEN; CDR2 reads SYDVKM. The CDR3 extends over 11 amino acids. Trimming shortened V by 3 bases and J by 7 bases, and 7 bases separated the two germline ends. CDR3 nucleotides: TGTGCCAGCAGTTTTTTTAGTGAGCAGTACTTC. Translated, it gives CASSFFSEQYF.